This section outlines one T cell receptor (beta chain) sequence together with its context. These data belong to a study of T cell changes during pregnancy in multiple sclerosis. Clones were sequenced by immunoSEQ multiplex PCR, and TCRdb holds only the in-frame ones, with some missing. The repertoire holds approximately 70,000 clones, with approximately 90% as singletons. CDR3 size: 14 residues. Germline CDR1 reads SGHNT; CDR2 reads YYREEE (reference sequence). The V end lost 4 bases, the J end lost 2 bases, and 11 bases lay between the germline ends. The chain employs TRBV5-4 and TRBJ2-3; perhaps TRBD2 as D (6 bases). The sequenced sample was peripheral blood, obtained in the first trimester of pregnancy. This receptor was obtained from a female donor in good health, enrolled as a control in a pregnancy study. The CDR3 reads CASSPGTYTDTQYF. CDR3 nucleotide sequence: TGTGCCAGCAGCCCCGGGACTTACACAGATACGCAGTATTTT.